This paragraph reports one T cell receptor beta chain. What it binds is unknown. The sample comes from a study of T cell responses to AZD1222 COVID-19 vaccine. Study findings and constraints: Possibly, clonal diversity was underestimated; donors were largely white British and included more females.

This CDR3 has 18 amino acids. Measured with immunoSEQ multiplex PCR; TCRdb has only the in-frame clones, and not every one. The data show 150,000 to 250,000 clones, 91% seen once. Second-dose recipients at about 4 or about 12 weeks were treated as one pooled group. This material consisted of peripheral blood, taken 28 days after the second AZD1222 dose. This sequence originates from an adult who received the AZD1222 COVID-19 vaccine. The V call is TRBV21-1, the J call TRBJ2-7; no DNA check was done on the table's D call, TRBD2. TRBV21-1 is a listed pseudogene. CDR3 DNA: TGTGCCAGCACCTCGGGGGAGGGAGCCCGCGGGAGGGACTACGAGCAGTACTTC. Amino acids: CASTSGEGARGRDYEQYF.